Given below is one T cell receptor beta chain in context. The target antigen is unknown. This record comes from a study of PD-L1 blockade in urothelial cancer. Germline CDR1 and CDR2: LNHDA and SQIVND (reference sequence). The CDR3 is 15 residues long. V was shortened by 1 base and J by 0 bases, with 9 bases between the two germline ends. Each PCR received spiked synthetic TCR analog templates. Measured with immunoSEQ multiplex PCR; TCRdb has only the in-frame clones, and not every one. The sample lists approximately 83,000 clones; 75% to 90% were seen once. Overall study results and limits: Enhanced expansion of tumor-associated blood clones at 3 weeks characterized durable-benefit patients.

Regarding time point: peripheral blood 6 weeks after treatment start. This chain joins TRBV19 and TRBJ1-1; a possible D gene is TRBD1 (6 bases). The sequences come from PBMCs, collected around atezolizumab (anti-PD-L1) treatment. The receptor's source is a man between 65 and 85 years old with urothelial cancer. This chain's CDR3 is CASSIGGTLNTEAFF. CDR3 sequence (DNA): TGTGCCAGTAGTATAGGGGGGACATTGAACACTGAAGCTTTCTTT.